Each of the 18 T cell receptor beta chains below was sequenced from the same sample in a study of cytomegalovirus exposure and HLA in healthy donors (TCRdb year 2017). The library came from the immunoSEQ multiplex PCR assay. A mixture of 60 forward primers for TCR Vbeta segments and 13 reverse primers for TCR Jbeta segments was used in the multiplex PCR. As stored in TCRdb, this immuneACCESS dataset retains in-frame rearrangements with V and J assigned. A fraction of the clones does not appear; measured against another copy, unresolved V genes explain less than half of the discrepancy, and the remainder lacks a known reason. The sample contains approximately 120,000 clones, around 77% of them found a single time. The top ten constitute 9.5% to 12% of the sample. Source material: PBMCs. The receptors come from a man aged 35-49 years in good health and CMV-seropositive.

This chain joins TRBV19 and TRBJ2-1; 12 bases are a match to TRBD2. The trim removed 6 bases at V and 6 bases at J, leaving 6 bases unmatched. The V gene's germline CDR1 is LNHDA and CDR2 SQIVND (reference sequence). This CDR3 contains 15 residues. The CDR3 nucleotides are TGTGCCAGTAGCCTCACTAGCGGGGGGTTCAATGAGCAGTTCTTC. Its translation: CASSLTSGGFNEQFF. Full variable domain (outside the CDR3, taken from reference TRBV19 and TRBJ2-1): DGGITQSPKYLFRKEGQNVTLSCEQNLNHDAMYWYRQDPGQGLRLIYYSQIVNDFQKGDIAEGYSVSREKKESFPLTVTSAQKNPTAFYLCASSLTSGGFNEQFFGPGTRLTVL.

The gene calls are TRBV4-3 and TRBJ1-5, with 8 bases that match TRBD1. The V and J ends lost 3 bases and 5 bases, in that order; junction bases with no gene match: 6. This CDR3 is built from 15 residues. Germline loops: CDR1 LGHNA, CDR2 YSLEER. CDR3 DNA: TGCGCCAGCAGCCAGGAGGACAGGGCGGATCAGCCCCAGCATTTT. It codes for CASSQEDRADQPQHF.

The chain has TRBV4-1 and TRBJ1-2; D unresolved. V gave up 0 bases and J gave up 7 bases, with 33 bases separating them. Germline loops: CDR1 MGHRA, CDR2 YSYEKL. The CDR3 totals 21 residues. This CDR3 reads CASSQDMGPGPGVGPAGGYTF. The CDR3 nucleotides read TGCGCCAGCAGCCAAGATATGGGTCCAGGACCGGGAGTCGGGCCGGCGGGTGGCTACACCTTC.

This clone was counted only a few times. This chain joins TRBV19 and TRBJ2-7; 7 positions agree with TRBD1. V was pared by 6 bases and J by 5 bases, with 7 bases of the junction left unmatched. This CDR3 comprises 13 residues. Germline CDR1 and CDR2: LNHDA and SQIVND (reference sequence). CDR3 amino acids: CASSDRESDEQYF. CDR3 bases: TGTGCCAGTAGCGACAGGGAATCCGACGAGCAGTACTTC.

The chain uses TRBV7-8 and TRBJ1-2, with D possibly matching TRBD1 (6 bases). The CDR3 sequence is 16 residues long. The germline CDR1 and CDR2 sequences are SGHVS and FQNEAQ. With 0 bases removed from V and 4 bases from J, the gap between germline ends came to 15 bases. In DNA form, the CDR3 reads TGTGCCAGCAGCTTAGCCGAACAGGGAGCTTTCTATGGCTACACCTTC. Its translation is CASSLAEQGAFYGYTF.

The chain carries TRBV12-5 and TRBJ1-2; weak D call: TRBD1 (5 bases). The V and J ends lost 1 base and 4 bases respectively, with 13 bases between them. The germline V gene encodes CDR1 LGHNT and CDR2 FRNRAP. CDR3 size: 15 residues. This CDR3 reads CASGLETVWGYGYTF. The CDR3 DNA reads as TGTGCTAGTGGTTTGGAGACAGTCTGGGGCTATGGCTACACCTTC.

A few counts support this clone. The rearrangement links TRBV28 to TRBJ2-7, with 10 nucleotides matching TRBD1. V lost 9 bases and J lost 5; bases outside the gene matches: 10. The germline V gene has CDR1 MDHEN and CDR2 SYDVKM. This CDR3 is built from 14 residues. In DNA form, the CDR3 reads TGTGCCAGTAGCCTCGACAGGGGGCGCGACGAGCAGTACTTC. Translated: CASSLDRGRDEQYF. The full variable domain, in which reference TRBV28 and TRBJ2-7 provide the parts outside the CDR3, is DVKVTQSSRYLVKRTGEKVFLECVQDMDHENMFWYRQDPGLGLRLIYFSYDVKMKEKGDIPEGYSVSREKKERFSLILESASTNQTSMYLCASSLDRGRDEQYFGPGTRLTVT.

The chain carries TRBV4-1 and TRBJ2-5, with TRBD2 as a possible D gene (6 bases). Trimming pared 1 base from V and 10 bases from J, leaving 13 bases between. The CDR3 has 13 residues. Germline loops: CDR1 MGHRA, CDR2 YSYEKL. The CDR3 loop reads CASSQAFGEVQYF. In DNA, the CDR3 is TGCGCCAGCAGCCAAGCTTTTGGGGAGGTCCAGTACTTC.

The chain uses TRBV15 and TRBJ1-1; 8 nucleotides align to TRBD1. From germline, CDR1 is LNHNV and CDR2 YYDKDF (reference sequence). The CDR3 runs to 15 residues. V shed 1 base, J shed 3 bases, and the junction held 4 bases outside the gene matches. CDR3 in amino acids: CATSRVAQGDTEAFF. Written as DNA, the CDR3 is TGTGCCACCAGCAGAGTGGCACAGGGGGACACTGAAGCTTTCTTT.

A remark on this clone: Within the sample, other DNA sequences also encode this same CDR3. This sequence joins TRBV5-1 and TRBJ2-1; 8 bases are shared with TRBD2. CDR1 is SGHRS and CDR2 is YFSETQ in the germline V gene. CDR3 size: 14 residues. Losses at the gene ends were 3 bases for V and 4 bases for J; bases not matched to a gene: 3. In nucleotides, the CDR3 is TGCGCCAGCAGCTCGTCGGGGGGGTACAATGAGCAGTTCTTC. Its protein product is CASSSSGGYNEQFF. Full variable domain (outside the CDR3, taken from reference TRBV5-1 and TRBJ2-1): KAGVTQTPRYLIKTRGQQVTLSCSPISGHRSVSWYQQTPGQGLQFLFEYFSETQRNKGNFPGRFSGRQFSNSRSEMNVSTLELGDSALYLCASSSSGGYNEQFFGPGTRLTVL.

The rearrangement uses TRBV30 and TRBJ2-5; 8 nucleotides align to TRBD2. V lost 5 bases to trimming and J lost 2 bases; unmatched junction nucleotides: 4. Germline CDR1 and CDR2: GTSNPN and SVGIG (reference sequence). The CDR3 runs to 13 residues. CDR3 residues: CAWGGGHQETQYF. CDR3 bases: TGTGCCTGGGGCGGGGGGCATCAAGAGACCCAGTACTTC. Together with reference TRBV30 and TRBJ2-5, the CDR3 gives the full variable domain: SQTIHQWPATLVQPVGSPLSLECTVEGTSNPNLYWYRQAAGRGLQLLFYSVGIGQISSEVPQNLSASRPQDRQFILSSKKLLLSDSGFYLCAWGGGHQETQYFGPGTRLLVL.

V and J are TRBV11-3 and TRBJ1-1, with 8 bases lining up with TRBD1. After removal of 2 bases from V and 0 bases from J, the junction contained 14 bases not matched to a gene. Looked up from germline, CDR1 is SGHNT and CDR2 is YENEEA. The CDR3 sequence is 19 residues long. The CDR3 region is CASSLPGQESQKVNTEAFF. CDR3 nucleotides: TGTGCCAGCAGCTTACCGGGACAGGAGTCCCAAAAGGTGAACACTGAAGCTTTCTTT.

The gene calls are TRBV28 and TRBJ1-5; 7 bases line up with TRBD1. Germline V gene data show CDR1 as MDHEN and CDR2 as SYDVKM. This CDR3 has 15 amino acids. With 2 bases clipped from V and 4 bases from J, the junction kept 5 bases outside the gene matches. CDR3 loop: CASSLGTAKNQPQHF. CDR3 coding DNA: TGTGCCAGCAGTTTAGGGACAGCGAAGAATCAGCCCCAGCATTTT.

J is TRBJ2-5 and V is TRBV5-1; no reliable D call. V gave up 1 base and J gave up 1 base, with 8 bases separating them. This CDR3 has 14 residues. Looked up from germline, CDR1 is SGHRS and CDR2 is YFSETQ. Here the CDR3 reads CASSLLAGQETQYF. In DNA, the CDR3 is TGCGCCAGCAGCTTGCTGGCAGGCCAAGAGACCCAGTACTTC.

This chain joins TRBV28 and TRBJ1-5, with D possibly TRBD1 on 6 matching bases. Trimming took off 8 bases at V and 5 bases at J, with 25 bases between the two ends. Per germline, CDR1 MDHEN and CDR2 SYDVKM. The CDR3 runs 17 residues. The CDR3 bases are TGTGCCAGCCAAAGTTTGGGGGCAGACGGGGTGGATCAGCCCCAGCATTTT. This gives the protein CASQSLGADGVDQPQHF.

This sequence joins TRBV4-1 and TRBJ2-7; possibly TRBD1 for D (6 bases). Trimming removed 0 bases at V and 1 base at J, with 10 bases between. Germline V gene sequence: CDR1 MGHRA, CDR2 YSYEKL. The CDR3 has 15 amino acids. The CDR3 DNA sequence: TGCGCCAGCAGCCAAGAGAGACAGGCGTCCTACGAGCAGTACTTC. Its protein product is CASSQERQASYEQYF.

The V call is TRBV27, the J call TRBJ2-7; TRBD2 agrees at 12 bases. Germline V gene sequence: CDR1 MNHEY, CDR2 SMNVEV (reference sequence). The CDR3 is 16 residues long. Trimming took 7 bases from V and 6 from J; bases not matched to a gene: 13. This CDR3 reads CASKTLLAGGRSEQYF. The CDR3 bases are TGTGCCAGCAAAACCCTTCTAGCGGGGGGGCGATCCGAGCAGTACTTC.

CDR3 in DNA: TGTGCCAGCAGCCGAGGGGTCAGGGGCGGCACAGATACGCAGTATTTT. Translation: CASSRGVRGGTDTQYF. The V call is TRBV5-8, the J call TRBJ2-3; possible D gene TRBD1, 6 bases. The CDR3 totals 16 residues. CDR1 is SGHTS and CDR2 is YDEGEE in the germline V gene. V was pared by 4 bases and J by 1 base, with 16 bases between.